These 19 T cell receptor beta chains were all obtained from the same sample, sequenced in a study of blood T cell repertoires in COVID-19. Using immunoSEQ multiplex PCR, the repertoire was profiled, and TCRdb retains in-frame clones only, with some absent. The table has about 210,000 clones, 84% seen once. The sequenced material came from peripheral blood. These receptors came from a woman in her fifties or sixties with active or convalescent COVID-19.

The chain is built from TRBV7-3 and TRBJ2-2; 12 bases match TRBD1. The CDR3 contains 17 residues. Germline assignment: CDR1 SGHTA and CDR2 FQGTGA. The J segment lost 6 bases and the V segment lost 5 bases, leaving 10 bases of the junction unmatched. The CDR3 is CASSKQPGQGAAGELFF. The CDR3 bases are TGTGCCAGCAGCAAACAGCCGGGACAGGGGGCGGCCGGGGAGCTGTTTTTT. Complete variable domain (other parts from reference TRBV7-3 and TRBJ2-2): GAGVSQTPSNKVTEKGKYVELRCDPISGHTALYWYRQSLGQGPEFLIYFQGTGAADDSGLPNDRFFAVRPEGSVSTLKIQRTERGDSAVYLCASSKQPGQGAAGELFFGEGSRLTVL.

A single count supports this clone. The rearrangement uses TRBV7-3 and TRBJ1-1; unclear D gene. This CDR3 is built from 14 residues. The V end lost 5 bases, the J end lost 0 bases, and 10 bases lay between the germline ends. Germline-derived CDR1 and CDR2 are SGHTA and FQGTGA. CDR3 DNA sequence: TGTGCCAGCAGCCCTGACGGGTTGAACACTGAAGCTTTCTTT. It is translated as CASSPDGLNTEAFF.

V usage is TRBV10-3 and J usage is TRBJ2-3, with a tentative D call TRBD2 (7 bases). Trimming took off 10 bases at V and 0 bases at J, with 20 bases between the two ends. The CDR3 is 16 residues long. From germline, CDR1 is ENHRY and CDR2 SYGVKD. The CDR3 DNA sequence: TGTGCCACGCAGGGGCGGGGGTCCTCTAGCACAGATACGCAGTATTTT. It specifies CATQGRGSSSTDTQYF.

The chain joins TRBV4-1 to TRBJ2-3, with 9 nucleotides matching TRBD2. In germline, CDR1 is MGHRA, CDR2 YSYEKL. The CDR3 runs 17 residues. The V gene end was trimmed by 1 base and the J gene end by 2 bases; junction bases not matched to a gene: 7. DNA for the CDR3: TGCGCCAGCAGCCAAGTAAGAGCGGGAGGACCCACAGATACGCAGTATTTT. This codes for CASSQVRAGGPTDTQYF.

The chain carries TRBV5-1 and TRBJ1-1, with TRBD1 as a possible D gene (5 bases). The CDR3 length is 13 residues. Between the trimmed V and J ends, which lost 6 bases and 2 bases, there was a span of 11 bases. CDR1 and CDR2 (germline): SGHRS, YFSETQ. CDR3 nucleotide sequence: TGCGCCAGCAAATTTCAGGGAAACACTGAAGCTTTCTTT. The encoded protein is CASKFQGNTEAFF.

The chain joins TRBV7-8 to TRBJ2-4; 7 bases align to TRBD1. Germline values: CDR1 SGHVS, CDR2 FQNEAQ. This CDR3 contains 19 residues. With V trimmed by 5 bases and J by 1 base, 17 bases remained unmatched. CDR3 sequence reads: CASSVRQGGRFGAKNIQYF. CDR3 sequence (DNA): TGTGCCAGCAGCGTGCGACAGGGTGGGCGCTTTGGGGCCAAAAACATTCAGTACTTC.

This chain connects TRBV19 to TRBJ2-5; D is ambiguous. The CDR3 spans 17 residues. Germline loops: CDR1 LNHDA, CDR2 SQIVND (reference sequence). Trimming cost V 3 bases and J 4 bases, with 21 bases left between them. CDR3 in amino acids: CASSILGLSHHPETQYF. CDR3 DNA sequence: TGTGCCAGTAGTATCCTGGGCCTCTCGCACCACCCAGAGACCCAGTACTTC. Full variable domain (missing parts from reference TRBV19 and TRBJ2-5): DGGITQSPKYLFRKEGQNVTLSCEQNLNHDAMYWYRQDPGQGLRLIYYSQIVNDFQKGDIAEGYSVSREKKESFPLTVTSAQKNPTAFYLCASSILGLSHHPETQYFGPGTRLLVL.

The V call is TRBV28, the J call TRBJ1-3; D possibly corresponds to TRBD1 (6 bases). V dropped 5 bases and J dropped 2 bases, with 13 bases sitting between them. Germline V gives CDR1 MDHEN, CDR2 SYDVKM. The CDR3 contains 15 residues. The DNA for the CDR3 is TGTGCCAGCAGTCTGACAGGTTTCGCTGGAAACACCATATATTTT. Encoded protein: CASSLTGFAGNTIYF.

This clone has just one count. This rearrangement joins TRBV7-9 to TRBJ2-2, with 7 bases matching TRBD2. J was trimmed by 4 bases and V by 5 bases; bases with no gene match: 7. CDR1 is SEHNR and CDR2 is FQNEAQ in the germline V gene (reference sequence). The CDR3 has 15 amino acids. CDR3 coding DNA: TGTGCCAGCAGCCTGATGGCGGGGGTCACCGGGGAGCTGTTTTTT. It yields the protein CASSLMAGVTGELFF. Filled out from reference TRBV7-9 and TRBJ2-2, the complete variable domain reads DTGVSQNPRHKITKRGQNVTFRCDPISEHNRLYWYRQTLGQGPEFLTYFQNEAQLEKSRLLSDRFSAERPKGSFSTLEIQRTEQGDSAMYLCASSLMAGVTGELFFGEGSRLTVL.

This chain joins TRBV4-1 and TRBJ2-7; 10 bases map to TRBD2. The ends lost 4 bases at V and 0 bases at J; junction bases unmatched: 9. Per germline, CDR1 MGHRA and CDR2 YSYEKL. CDR3 length: 17 amino acids. CDR3 DNA: TGCGCCAGCAGCCTAGCGGGAGGAGGCTACTTCTCCTACGAGCAGTACTTC. Residues: CASSLAGGGYFSYEQYF.

The genes are TRBV5-1 and TRBJ2-3; maybe TRBD2 (5 bases). Germline V gene sequence: CDR1 SGHRS, CDR2 YFSETQ. This CDR3 region has 15 residues. Trimming pared 2 bases from V and 5 bases from J, leaving 15 bases between. DNA for the CDR3: TGCGCCAGCAGCTTTATCTCGGGATCGGGAGATACGCAGTATTTT. This gives the protein CASSFISGSGDTQYF. The full variable domain, its missing parts supplied by reference TRBV5-1 and TRBJ2-3, is KAGVTQTPRYLIKTRGQQVTLSCSPISGHRSVSWYQQTPGQGLQFLFEYFSETQRNKGNFPGRFSGRQFSNSRSEMNVSTLELGDSALYLCASSFISGSGDTQYFGPGTRLTVL.

The J gene is TRBJ2-7, the V gene TRBV19; 9 bases map to TRBD1. Per the germline V gene, CDR1 is LNHDA and CDR2 is SQIVND (reference sequence). V was pared by 6 bases and J by 4 bases, with 13 bases of the junction left unmatched. The CDR3 consists of 16 residues. The CDR3 nucleotides read TGTGCCAGTAGCCGGGCGTGGGGACAGGGAACATACGAGCAGTACTTC. Translation: CASSRAWGQGTYEQYF.

The chain uses TRBV7-2 and TRBJ2-1, with D possibly matching TRBD1 (6 bases). Trimming removed 6 bases from V and 1 base from J, with 13 bases in between. CDR1 SGHTA and CDR2 FQGNSA come from the germline V gene. This CDR3 is 15 amino acids long. CDR3 sequence: CASRPTGNSYNEQFF. CDR3 sequence (DNA): TGTGCCAGCAGACCCACAGGGAATTCCTACAATGAGCAGTTCTTC.

This rearrangement joins TRBV3-1 (or the pseudogene TRBV3-2) to TRBJ2-2; 7 bases line up with TRBD1. CDR3 size: 13 residues. The J segment lost 7 bases and the V segment lost 5 bases, leaving 4 bases of the junction unmatched. In germline, CDR1 is LGHDT, CDR2 YNNKEL (reference sequence). CDR3 sequence: CASSRGRNGELFF. The CDR3 DNA sequence: TGTGCCAGCAGCAGGGGGCGAAACGGGGAGCTGTTTTTT.

The table lists this clone with a few counts. The chain has TRBV2 and TRBJ2-1; 9 nucleotides agree with TRBD1. V lost 1 base to trimming and J lost 0 bases; unmatched junction nucleotides: 7. The CDR3 is made up of 18 amino acids. Germline loops: CDR1 SNHLY, CDR2 FYNNEI. The CDR3 is CASSEGTGEGSSYNEQFF. CDR3 coding DNA: TGTGCCAGCAGTGAAGGGACAGGGGAGGGTAGCTCCTACAATGAGCAGTTCTTC. Variable domain in full (rest from reference TRBV2 and TRBJ2-1): EPEVTQTPSHQVTQMGQEVILRCVPISNHLYFYWYRQILGQKVEFLVSFYNNEISEKSEIFDDQFSVERPDGSNFTLKIRSTKLEDSAMYFCASSEGTGEGSSYNEQFFGPGTRLTVL.

This chain links TRBV10-3 with TRBJ2-2; 8 nucleotides line up with TRBD1. The junction had 4 bases not matched to a gene; V was cut back by 7 bases and J by 6 bases. Germline CDR1 is ENHRY and CDR2 is SYGVKD. The CDR3 has 13 amino acids. The CDR3 loop is CAITPTGAGELFF. For the CDR3, the DNA is TGTGCCATCACTCCGACAGGGGCCGGGGAGCTGTTTTTT.

The V call is TRBV3-1 (or the pseudogene TRBV3-2), the J call TRBJ2-7; 7 nucleotides align to TRBD1. Germline V gene data show CDR1 as LGHDT and CDR2 as YNNKEL (reference sequence). V shed 4 bases and J 9 bases; nucleotides not matched to a gene: 12. CDR3 length: 14 residues. The DNA for the CDR3 is TGTGCCAGCAGCCTCTGGACAGGTTCGAATGGGCAGTACTTC. It yields the protein CASSLWTGSNGQYF.

This chain links TRBV5-1 with TRBJ1-5, with D maybe TRBD1 (5 bases). Trimming left V 4 bases short and J 5 bases short, with 16 bases between. In germline, CDR1 is SGHRS, CDR2 YFSETQ. The CDR3 totals 15 residues. The DNA of the CDR3 is TGCGCCAGCAGCCTAATCGGGGGTACCTATCAGCCCCAGCATTTT. Its protein is CASSLIGGTYQPQHF.

The rearrangement uses TRBV28 and TRBJ2-1, with 10 nucleotides matching TRBD2. This CDR3 is 17 amino acids long. Germline CDR1 MDHEN, CDR2 SYDVKM. Unmatched junction bases numbered 12, after V lost 4 bases and J lost 6 bases. Here the CDR3 reads CASSSLYLAGGRNEQFF. The CDR3 coding sequence is TGTGCCAGCAGTTCCCTCTACTTAGCGGGGGGCCGCAATGAGCAGTTCTTC.